This TCR beta chain emerged from a study of cytotoxic CD8 clonotypes in ibrutinib-treated CLL. Study in general: Each sample contained, on average, approximately 230,000 productive templates and 94,000 or so productive rearrangements. Points from the study as a whole: Researchers report that baseline clonality outpaced age-matched healthy donors and tracked circulating CD8+ T-cell counts.

Clones were read by immunoSEQ multiplex PCR, and TCRdb kept only the in-frame ones, dropping some. The top ten clones hold roughly 14% of a sample with more than 200,000 clones, around 70% of them seen once. Between the trimmed V and J ends, which lost 5 bases and 7 bases, there was a span of 14 bases. The CDR3 extends over 13 amino acids. CDR1 and CDR2 from the germline V gene are GTSNPN and SVGIG (reference sequence). Note on this clone: Its antigen remains unknown.

The sequence was obtained from a human donor with chronic lymphocytic leukemia. Here the sequenced sample was PBMCs, taken after 24 months of ibrutinib treatment. The V call is TRBV30, the J call TRBJ1-4, with no clear D. CDR3 sequence: CAWAPAGFEKLFF. CDR3 sequence (DNA): TGTGCCTGGGCCCCCGCGGGCTTTGAAAAACTGTTTTTT. Together with reference TRBV30 and TRBJ1-4, the CDR3 gives the full variable domain: SQTIHQWPATLVQPVGSPLSLECTVEGTSNPNLYWYRQAAGRGLQLLFYSVGIGQISSEVPQNLSASRPQDRQFILSSKKLLLSDSGFYLCAWAPAGFEKLFFGSGTQLSVL.